The sequence of this T cell receptor beta chain was determined in a study of cytomegalovirus exposure and HLA in healthy donors. It was with 60 Vbeta and 13 Jbeta primers that the PCR ran. Per the original data handling: Later analysis identified tens of millions of unique TCR beta chains, 9 million to 12 million shared. TCRdb keeps only in-frame clones here, not all; method: immunoSEQ multiplex PCR. The V and J calls and clone size were taken over from that table, and D and trimming were inferred from the DNA. Of approximately 100,000 clones listed, 80% are singletons. Findings of the study overall: Available immune exposure information covered CMV serostatus only.

Comments on this clone: Its antigen remains unidentified.

V lost 5 bases and J lost 2, with 26 bases in between. Germline V CDR1 and CDR2: MNHEY, SMNVEV (reference sequence). The CDR3 runs to 19 residues. The sequenced sample consisted of PBMCs. This sequence was found in a man between 18 and 29 years old in good health and CMV-seronegative. The J gene is TRBJ2-3, the V gene TRBV27; tentative D call: TRBD2 (6 bases). The CDR3 is CASSRGLGNPHLITDTQYF. DNA for the CDR3: TGTGCCAGCAGTAGGGGACTTGGGAATCCCCACTTAATCACAGATACGCAGTATTTT.